Each of the 28 T cell receptor beta chains below was sequenced from the same sample in a study of T cell changes during pregnancy in multiple sclerosis. Using immunoSEQ multiplex PCR, the repertoire was profiled, and TCRdb retains in-frame clones only, with some absent. Among over 30,000 clones, roughly 90% were seen once, and the ten largest hold 3.5%. The sample in question was CD8+ T cells from peripheral blood mononuclear cells, obtained in the third trimester of pregnancy. These receptors were obtained from a female donor with multiple sclerosis, enrolled in a pregnancy study.

The chain couples TRBV4-3 to TRBJ1-4; 9 nucleotides match TRBD1. J was trimmed by 10 bases and V by 0 bases; bases with no gene match: 3. This CDR3 is 14 amino acids long. Germline values: CDR1 LGHNA, CDR2 YSLEER. CDR3 coding DNA: TGCGCCAGCAGCCAAGAGGCGACAGGGGGAAAACTGTTTTTT. Protein sequence: CASSQEATGGKLFF.

This sequence joins TRBV27 and TRBJ1-1, with 7 nucleotides matching TRBD1. The J segment lost 1 base and the V segment lost 6 bases, leaving 11 bases of the junction unmatched. CDR1 and CDR2 (germline): MNHEY, SMNVEV (reference sequence). CDR3 length: 16 residues. The CDR3 sequence is CASRNVQGPRNTEAFF. The CDR3 coding sequence is TGTGCCAGCAGAAACGTACAGGGGCCCCGGAACACTGAAGCTTTCTTT.

This clone was recorded only once. The DNA for the CDR3 is TGTGCCAGCAGCTTATCGGCAGGGGGTGGACGCGAGCAGTACTTC. As protein: CASSLSAGGGREQYF. The V call is TRBV7-2, the J call TRBJ2-7; 7 nucleotides match TRBD1. The germline V gene encodes CDR1 SGHTA and CDR2 FQGNSA. The CDR3 is 15 amino acids. The junction had 10 bases not matched to a gene; V was cut back by 2 bases and J by 6 bases.

The chain carries TRBV5-6 and TRBJ2-3, with 9 bases fitting TRBD1. CDR1 is SGHDT, CDR2 YYEEEE, per germline. V lost 3 bases to trimming and J lost 0 bases; unmatched junction nucleotides: 5. The CDR3 covers 16 residues. DNA for the CDR3: TGTGCCAGCAGCTCGGACAGGGGCGGAAGCACAGATACGCAGTATTTT. It encodes CASSSDRGGSTDTQYF.

The chain is built from TRBV9 and TRBJ1-2; possibly TRBD1 for D (5 bases). This CDR3 has 15 amino acids. Germline lookup yields CDR1 SGDLS and CDR2 YYNGEE. Trimming took 1 base from V and 4 from J, leaving 14 bases between them. DNA of the CDR3: TGTGCCAGCAGCGTAATGACGGGGGGGAGCTATGGCTACACCTTC. It specifies CASSVMTGGSYGYTF.

This chain joins TRBV2 and TRBJ2-1, with D possibly matching TRBD2 (7 bases). Trimming removed 3 bases at V and 4 bases at J, with 16 bases between. The CDR3 is 16 residues long. In germline, CDR1 is SNHLY, CDR2 FYNNEI. The CDR3 spells CASSDRGGLMYNEQFF. The CDR3 DNA is TGTGCCAGCAGTGATAGGGGGGGCCTGATGTACAATGAGCAGTTCTTC.

This chain links TRBV10-3 with TRBJ2-6; 11 bases match TRBD1. CDR1 and CDR2 (germline): ENHRY, SYGVKD. V shed 4 bases and J 3 bases; nucleotides not matched to a gene: 5. This CDR3 comprises 17 residues. The CDR3 loop reads CAISVGQGAGGANVLTF. The DNA for the CDR3 is TGTGCCATCAGTGTCGGACAGGGGGCAGGTGGGGCCAACGTCCTGACTTTC.

J is TRBJ2-5 and V is TRBV6-5, with unresolved D. Between the trimmed V and J ends, which lost 5 bases and 4 bases, there was a span of 14 bases. Germline V gene data show CDR1 as MNHEY and CDR2 as SVGAGI. The CDR3 has 14 amino acids. CDR3 protein: CASSRDSIGETQYF. The CDR3 DNA reads as TGTGCCAGCAGTCGAGACTCAATCGGAGAGACCCAGTACTTC.

The chain carries TRBV4-1 and TRBJ2-1; D is unclear. The CDR3 loop spans 14 amino acids. Trimming removed 0 bases from V and 6 bases from J, with 9 bases in between. Germline V gene data show CDR1 as MGHRA and CDR2 as YSYEKL. The CDR3, as DNA: TGCGCCAGCAGCCAAGAGGTTAGCAGCAATGAGCAGTTCTTC. Translation: CASSQEVSSNEQFF.

The chain employs TRBV2 and TRBJ2-2; tentative D call: TRBD1 (7 bases). V was shortened by 6 bases and J by 0 bases, with 14 bases between the two germline ends. Germline V gene sequence: CDR1 SNHLY, CDR2 FYNNEI. The CDR3 extends over 16 amino acids. CDR3 loop: CASREGTASNTGELFF. CDR3 nucleotides: TGTGCCAGCAGGGAGGGGACAGCCTCGAACACCGGGGAGCTGTTTTTT.

The chain carries TRBV7-3 and TRBJ1-1; D ambiguous. The V and J ends lost 4 bases and 3 bases respectively, with 18 bases between them. Germline loops: CDR1 SGHTA, CDR2 FQGTGA. CDR3 size: 16 residues. DNA of the CDR3: TGTGCCAGCAGCTCTCATTTAACCCGACGGGACACTGAAGCTTTCTTT. This sequence encodes CASSSHLTRRDTEAFF. Based on the CDR3 plus reference TRBV7-3 and TRBJ1-1, the full variable domain is GAGVSQTPSNKVTEKGKYVELRCDPISGHTALYWYRQSLGQGPEFLIYFQGTGAADDSGLPNDRFFAVRPEGSVSTLKIQRTERGDSAVYLCASSSHLTRRDTEAFFGQGTRLTVV.

The V call is TRBV5-5, the J call TRBJ2-3; 12 positions match TRBD1. With 1 base clipped from V and 5 bases from J, the junction kept 5 bases outside the gene matches. The CDR3 contains 16 residues. CDR1 and CDR2 from the germline V gene are SGHKS and YYEKEE (reference sequence). CDR3 sequence: CASSLPGQGAKDTQYF. The CDR3 DNA follows: TGTGCCAGCAGCTTGCCGGGACAGGGGGCAAAAGATACGCAGTATTTT.

The CDR3 DNA sequence: TGTGCCAGCAGCTTAGCAGGGGCTAGCTCCTACAATGAGCAGTTCTTC. Residues: CASSLAGASSYNEQFF. This chain connects TRBV7-9 to TRBJ2-1; maybe TRBD1 (5 bases). This CDR3 has 16 residues. Germline V gene lookup returns CDR1 SEHNR and CDR2 FQNEAQ (reference sequence). The ends were cut back, 0 bases at V and 0 bases at J, with 9 bases in the middle.

The chain recombines TRBV7-6 with TRBJ2-3; D remains unclear. This CDR3 is 14 amino acids long. CDR1 is SGHVS, CDR2 FNYEAQ, per germline. The ends were cut back, 5 bases at V and 0 bases at J, with 9 bases in the middle. The CDR3: CASSASASTDTQYF. The CDR3 nucleotides are TGTGCCAGCAGCGCGAGTGCTAGCACAGATACGCAGTATTTT.

This clone is labeled as medium-sized. The sample carries other DNA sequences with the same CDR3. The chain uses TRBV6-4 and TRBJ1-6, with D uncertain. Looked up from germline, CDR1 is MRHNA and CDR2 is SNTAGT. Trimming cost V 0 bases and J 7 bases, with 4 bases left between them. The CDR3 contains 13 residues. The CDR3 reads CASSDSSNSPLHF. The CDR3 region has the DNA TGTGCCAGCAGTGACTCTAGCAATTCACCCCTCCACTTT.

This clone was seen only a few times. The chain combines TRBV11-3 with TRBJ2-3, with 7 nucleotides matching TRBD2. The junction had 6 bases not matched to a gene; V was cut back by 7 bases and J by 2 bases. Germline assignment: CDR1 SGHNT and CDR2 YENEEA. The CDR3 loop spans 14 amino acids. DNA for the CDR3: TGTGCCAGCAACGAAGCGGGGCCCACAGATACGCAGTATTTT. It specifies CASNEAGPTDTQYF.

This clone was recorded only once. V is TRBV9 and J is TRBJ1-3; 9 positions match TRBD1. This CDR3 has 19 amino acids. Germline CDR1 reads SGDLS; CDR2 reads YYNGEE. The junction had 12 bases not matched to a gene; V was cut back by 0 bases and J by 2 bases. CDR3 sequence reads: CASSVGGTGSQIAGNTIYF. In DNA form, the CDR3 reads TGTGCCAGCAGCGTAGGGGGGACAGGGTCCCAAATTGCTGGAAACACCATATATTTT.

This rearrangement joins TRBV9 to TRBJ2-5; D may be TRBD2 (6 bases). CDR3 length: 13 residues. Per germline, CDR1 SGDLS and CDR2 YYNGEE. The germline V and J ends were trimmed by 3 bases and 7 bases, with 13 bases remaining between them. The CDR3 nucleotides are TGTGCCAGCAGCGGCCTCGGGGAGGTGACCCAGTACTTC. It is translated as CASSGLGEVTQYF.

The chain couples TRBV6-5 to TRBJ2-1; D is perhaps TRBD1 (6 bases). V lost 6 bases, J lost 4 bases, and 13 bases lay in between. The CDR3 totals 14 residues. Germline V lookup: CDR1 MNHEY, CDR2 SVGAGI. For the CDR3, the DNA is TGTGCCAGCAGCTGGACAGATTCTTACAATGAGCAGTTCTTC. Its translation: CASSWTDSYNEQFF.

This clone was picked up one time. This chain connects TRBV6-6 to TRBJ2-1; the match to TRBD1 covers 8 bases. CDR1 and CDR2 from the germline V gene are MNHNY and SVGAGI (reference sequence). V lost 5 bases and J lost 5; bases outside the gene matches: 8. There are 15 residues in the CDR3. In DNA, the CDR3 is TGTGCCAGCAGTCCGTTCAGGGGGCCTCACAATGAGCAGTTCTTC. This gives the protein CASSPFRGPHNEQFF.

The rearrangement uses TRBV5-4 and TRBJ1-1; D is unclear. There are 14 residues in the CDR3. Germline V gives CDR1 SGHNT, CDR2 YYREEE (reference sequence). Trimming shortened V by 2 bases and J by 1 base, and 9 bases separated the two germline ends. The CDR3 loop reads CASSFGLTNTEAFF. The CDR3 coding sequence is TGTGCCAGCAGCTTCGGACTGACGAACACTGAAGCTTTCTTT. Using reference TRBV5-4 and TRBJ1-1 for the parts outside the CDR3, the full variable domain is ETGVTQSPTHLIKTRGQQVTLRCSSQSGHNTVSWYQQALGQGPQFIFQYYREEENGRGNFPPRFSGLQFPNYSSELNVNALELDDSALYLCASSFGLTNTEAFFGQGTRLTVV.

This rearrangement joins TRBV5-3 to TRBJ2-3, with D possibly being TRBD2 (6 bases). TRBV5-3 is reported as an ORF; its role is uncertain. The V gene lost 0 bases and the J gene lost 6 bases, with 11 bases spanning the gap. The CDR3 consists of 14 residues. CDR3 in DNA: TGTGCCAGAAGCTTGGTCCTAGCGTCCGATACGCAGTATTTT. Protein: CARSLVLASDTQYF.

V usage is TRBV5-6 and J usage is TRBJ1-2; D not resolved. Germline V gene sequence: CDR1 SGHDT, CDR2 YYEEEE. CDR3 length: 14 amino acids. V was trimmed by 4 bases and J by 7 bases, leaving 17 bases between them. CDR3 sequence: CASSPDTPGGGYTF. The CDR3 DNA follows: TGTGCCAGCAGCCCTGACACCCCAGGTGGTGGCTACACCTTC.

This chain uses TRBV7-2 with TRBJ1-1; the match to TRBD1 covers 8 bases. Germline assignment: CDR1 SGHTA and CDR2 FQGNSA. V lost 5 bases to trimming and J lost 3 bases; unmatched junction nucleotides: 5. The CDR3 length is 14 residues. CDR3 sequence: CASSIPGQDTEAFF. The CDR3 DNA follows: TGTGCCAGCAGCATACCGGGACAGGACACTGAAGCTTTCTTT.

Here the CDR3 reads CASSLVLEGQETQYF. The CDR3 DNA reads TGTGCCAGCAGCTTAGTTTTGGAGGGACAAGAGACCCAGTACTTC. This chain uses TRBV7-2 with TRBJ2-5, with D tentatively TRBD2 (6 bases). CDR1 is SGHTA and CDR2 is FQGNSA in the germline V gene. Trimming removed 1 base at V and 2 bases at J, with 11 bases between. This CDR3 is 15 amino acids long.

This clone is a singleton in its sample. The V gene is TRBV25-1, the J gene TRBJ1-4; 8 nucleotides align to TRBD1. V lost 4 bases, J lost 7 bases, and 8 bases stayed unmatched. CDR3 length: 15 residues. Per the germline V gene, CDR1 is MGHDK and CDR2 is SYGVNS. The CDR3 DNA reads TGTGCCAGCAGTGGCCTGACAGGGGTTAGTGAAAAACTGTTTTTT. It translates to CASSGLTGVSEKLFF. Using reference TRBV25-1 and TRBJ1-4 for the parts outside the CDR3, the full variable domain is EADIYQTPRYLVIGTGKKITLECSQTMGHDKMYWYQQDPGMELHLIHYSYGVNSTEKGDLSSESTVSRIRTEHFPLTLESARPSHTSQYLCASSGLTGVSEKLFFGSGTQLSVL.

This CDR3 reads CASSLDRVDEKLFF. CDR3 in DNA: TGTGCCAGCAGCCTGGACAGGGTAGATGAAAAACTGTTTTTT. The chain uses TRBV5-4 and TRBJ1-4, with TRBD1 identical over 8 bases. The CDR3 loop spans 14 amino acids. The germline gives CDR1 SGHNT, CDR2 YYREEE (reference sequence). The V segment lost 4 bases and the J segment 6 bases; nucleotides outside the gene matches: 5.

The V call is TRBV4-3, the J call TRBJ2-3, with 9 bases fitting TRBD2. CDR1 and CDR2 from the germline V gene are LGHNA and YSLEER. The CDR3 covers 18 residues. V was clipped by 0 bases and J by 2 bases; unmatched bases: 9. CDR3 sequence: CASSQEKALAGPTDTQYF. CDR3 nucleotide sequence: TGCGCCAGCAGCCAAGAGAAAGCGCTAGCGGGGCCCACAGATACGCAGTATTTT.